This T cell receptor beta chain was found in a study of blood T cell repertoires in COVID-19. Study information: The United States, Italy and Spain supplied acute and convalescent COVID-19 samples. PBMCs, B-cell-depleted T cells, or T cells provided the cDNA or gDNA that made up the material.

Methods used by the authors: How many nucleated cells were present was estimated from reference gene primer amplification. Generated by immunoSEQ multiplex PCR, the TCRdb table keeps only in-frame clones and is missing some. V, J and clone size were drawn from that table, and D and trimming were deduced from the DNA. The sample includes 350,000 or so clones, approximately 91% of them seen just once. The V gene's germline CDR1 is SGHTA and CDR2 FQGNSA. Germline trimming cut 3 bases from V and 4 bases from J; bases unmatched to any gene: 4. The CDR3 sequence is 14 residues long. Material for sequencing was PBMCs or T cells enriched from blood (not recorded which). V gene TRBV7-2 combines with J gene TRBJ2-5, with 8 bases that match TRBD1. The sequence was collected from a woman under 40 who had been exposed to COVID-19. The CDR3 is CASSFAGGGETQYF. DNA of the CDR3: TGTGCCAGCAGCTTTGCAGGGGGCGGAGAGACCCAGTACTTC. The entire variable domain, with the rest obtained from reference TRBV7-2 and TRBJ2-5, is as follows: GAGVSQSPSNKVTEKGKDVELRCDPISGHTALYWYRQSLGQGLEFLIYFQGNSAPDKSGLPSDRFSAERTGGSVSTLTIQRTQQEDSAVYLCASSFAGGGETQYFGPGTRLLVL.